Presented here are 17 T cell receptor beta chains from one specimen sequenced in a study of CD8 T cells in ankylosing spondylitis. MiXCR, run by TCRdb on the 5' RACE reads, gives a single entry per CDR3 protein. The sample lists roughly 230,000 distinct CDR3 sequences, 8% to 11% occurring once. Sequenced input: blood, either unsorted or a sorted T cell fraction (not recorded which). All receptors derive from a male donor with ankylosing spondylitis or in good health (not recorded which).

This clonotype was seen many times. J is TRBJ2-3 and V is TRBV20-1, with D possibly matching TRBD2 (5 bases). From germline, CDR1 is DFQATT and CDR2 SNEGSKA (reference sequence). The V end lost 0 bases, the J end lost 0 bases, and 10 bases lay between the germline ends. The CDR3 runs to 15 residues. CDR3 region: CSARDFGGSTDTQYF. In nucleotides, the CDR3 is TGCAGTGCTAGAGATTTTGGCGGGAGCACAGATACGCAGTATTTT.

This clonotype was recorded many times. The chain employs TRBV6-5 and TRBJ1-1; D unresolved. Germline CDR1 and CDR2: MNHEY and SVGAGI. Trimming left V 4 bases short and J 0 bases short, with 15 bases between. The CDR3 has 16 amino acids. The CDR3 nucleotides are TGTGCCAGCAGTTCCCCTCGGGCAGACATGAACACTGAAGCTTTCTTT. Protein sequence: CASSSPRADMNTEAFF.

Here the CDR3 DNA reads TGTGCTAGTGGTTTGCCTTCCGGACGGACCTACGAGCAGTACTTC. Amino acids: CASGLPSGRTYEQYF. This chain joins TRBV12-5 and TRBJ2-7; D gene uncertain. Trimming shortened V by 2 bases and J by 2 bases, and 13 bases separated the two germline ends. CDR1 is LGHNT and CDR2 is FRNRAP in the germline V gene. The CDR3 has 15 amino acids.

This clonotype was counted at least ten times. The rearrangement links TRBV25-1 to TRBJ2-2; no definite D call. Germline assignment: CDR1 MGHDK and CDR2 SYGVNS. CDR3 length equals 14 residues. V shed 7 bases and J shed 0 bases, with 9 bases lying between them. The chain's CDR3 is CASTGLSNTGELFF. In DNA, the CDR3 is TGTGCCAGCACTGGGCTATCGAACACCGGGGAGCTGTTTTTT.

This clonotype was picked up many times. V usage is TRBV20-1 and J usage is TRBJ2-1; D is unclear. V was shortened by 2 bases and J by 8 bases, with 10 bases between the two germline ends. Per germline, CDR1 DFQATT and CDR2 SNEGSKA (reference sequence). CDR3 length equals 12 residues. CDR3 sequence: CSARKEVDEQFF. In DNA, the CDR3 is TGCAGTGCTAGAAAAGAGGTTGATGAGCAGTTCTTC.

The V gene is TRBV12-3 or TRBV12-4, the J gene TRBJ1-6; D not resolved. V gave up 1 base and J gave up 0 bases, with 16 bases separating them. CDR3 length: 19 amino acids. The CDR3 reads CASSLGATPPSSYNSPLHF. The CDR3 region has the DNA TGTGCCAGCAGTTTAGGCGCAACACCTCCCAGCTCCTATAATTCACCCCTCCACTTT.

In this sample, this clonotype turned up once. The rearrangement links TRBV12-3 or TRBV12-4 to TRBJ1-3; 9 nucleotides match TRBD1. The CDR3 runs 19 residues. V shed 11 bases and J 0 bases; nucleotides not matched to a gene: 20. The CDR3 here is CACCGRDRATPNSGNTIYF. CDR3 DNA sequence: TGTGCCTGCTGTGGCCGGGACAGGGCCACTCCGAACTCTGGAAACACCATATATTTT.

This clonotype showed up many times. V gene TRBV6-5 combines with J gene TRBJ2-2; D possibly corresponds to TRBD1 (6 bases). From germline, CDR1 is MNHEY and CDR2 SVGAGI. The V end was cut by 2 bases, the J end by 6 bases, with 13 bases between. The CDR3 is made up of 15 amino acids. In nucleotides, the CDR3 is TGTGCCAGCAGTTACGAGCAGGGGCGGGCCGGGGAGCTGTTTTTT. Its translation: CASSYEQGRAGELFF.

This clonotype was detected only a few times. The rearrangement uses TRBV12-3 or TRBV12-4 and TRBJ1-2; D call uncertain. The CDR3 has 16 amino acids. V was shortened by 1 base and J by 4 bases, with 16 bases between the two germline ends. CDR3 bases: TGTGCCAGCAGTTTAGTTCAGCAGAGTCTCGCCTATGGCTACACCTTC. It is translated as CASSLVQQSLAYGYTF.

This clonotype was detected only a few times. This sequence joins TRBV20-1 and TRBJ1-6, with 10 bases identical to TRBD1. The V and J ends lost 6 bases and 7 bases, in that order; junction bases with no gene match: 6. The CDR3 covers 14 residues. The germline gives CDR1 DFQATT, CDR2 SNEGSKA (reference sequence). The CDR3, as DNA: TGCAGTGCGCCGGGACAGGGGAACAATTCACCCCTCCACTTT. Amino acid sequence: CSAPGQGNNSPLHF.

The J gene is TRBJ2-7, the V gene TRBV5-1; either TRBD1 or TRBD2 may supply D (5 bases each). V was pared by 4 bases and J by 5 bases, with 16 bases between. The CDR3 is 14 residues long. The V gene's germline CDR1 is SGHRS and CDR2 YFSETQ. CDR3 bases: TGCGCCAGCAGCCGGGACGGGTTCGTCGACGAGCAGTACTTC. Protein sequence: CASSRDGFVDEQYF.

This clonotype was recorded many times. The CDR3 spells CATRLAGVLRAQETQYF. CDR3 coding DNA: TGTGCCACCCGGCTAGCGGGAGTGTTGAGGGCGCAAGAGACCCAGTACTTC. The genes are TRBV24-1 and TRBJ2-5; 10 bases map to TRBD2. The CDR3 runs 17 residues. Germline V gene lookup returns CDR1 KGHDR and CDR2 SFDVKD. Trimming took 9 bases from V and 2 from J; bases not matched to a gene: 14.

V gene TRBV19 combines with J gene TRBJ1-5; D is ambiguous. V lost 8 bases and J 2 bases, leaving 13 bases between the germline ends. There are 14 residues in the CDR3. Germline loops: CDR1 LNHDA, CDR2 SQIVND (reference sequence). CDR3 amino acids: CASHSKGGNQPQHF. CDR3 nucleotide sequence: TGTGCCAGTCATTCAAAAGGAGGCAATCAGCCCCAGCATTTT.

This clonotype has more than one count but fewer than ten. This chain uses TRBV2 with TRBJ2-1, with no clear D. The CDR3 consists of 14 residues. Germline CDR1 SNHLY, CDR2 FYNNEI. Between the trimmed V and J ends, which lost 7 bases and 1 base, there was a span of 11 bases. The CDR3 loop reads CASNRPGSYNEQFF. For the CDR3, the DNA is TGTGCCAGCAACCGACCTGGGTCCTACAATGAGCAGTTCTTC. The entire variable domain, with the rest obtained from reference TRBV2 and TRBJ2-1, is as follows: EPEVTQTPSHQVTQMGQEVILRCVPISNHLYFYWYRQILGQKVEFLVSFYNNEISEKSEIFDDQFSVERPDGSNFTLKIRSTKLEDSAMYFCASNRPGSYNEQFFGPGTRLTVL.

The gene calls are TRBV12-3 or TRBV12-4 and TRBJ2-5; 10 nucleotides agree with TRBD1. The CDR3 contains 14 residues. Germline trimming cut 7 bases from V and 10 bases from J; bases unmatched to any gene: 12. As DNA, the CDR3 is TGTGCCAGCACCTGGGGGGACAGGGGAGGAGGCCAGTACTTC. Encoded protein: CASTWGDRGGGQYF.

This clonotype was counted many times. For the CDR3, the DNA is TGCGCCAGCAGCTTGAACCCGCAGGGGAAGGTCGAGCAGTACTTC. Encoded protein: CASSLNPQGKVEQYF. V usage is TRBV5-1 and J usage is TRBJ2-7; tentative D call: TRBD1 (6 bases). Germline-derived CDR1 and CDR2 are SGHRS and YFSETQ. The ends were cut back, 1 base at V and 6 bases at J, with 17 bases in the middle. CDR3 length equals 15 residues.

This clonotype was observed a few times. The rearrangement joins TRBV5-1 to TRBJ1-1; the D is unclear. This CDR3 comprises 14 residues. V lost 0 bases and J lost 5, with 11 bases in between. Looked up from germline, CDR1 is SGHRS and CDR2 is YFSETQ. In nucleotides, the CDR3 is TGCGCCAGCAGCTTGGTAGGAAGTTGGACTGAAGCTTTCTTT. Its protein product is CASSLVGSWTEAFF.